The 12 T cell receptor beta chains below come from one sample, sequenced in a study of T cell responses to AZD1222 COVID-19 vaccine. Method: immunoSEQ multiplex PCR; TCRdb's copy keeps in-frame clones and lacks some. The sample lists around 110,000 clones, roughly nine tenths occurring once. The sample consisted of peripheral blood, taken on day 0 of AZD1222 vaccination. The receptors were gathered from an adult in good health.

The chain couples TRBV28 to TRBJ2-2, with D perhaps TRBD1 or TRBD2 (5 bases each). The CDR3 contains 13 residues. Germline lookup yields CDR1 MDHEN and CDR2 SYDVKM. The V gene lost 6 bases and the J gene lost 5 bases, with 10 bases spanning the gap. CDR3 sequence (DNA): TGTGCCAGCAGGGTCTGGGGGACCGGGGAGCTGTTTTTT. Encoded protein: CASRVWGTGELFF.

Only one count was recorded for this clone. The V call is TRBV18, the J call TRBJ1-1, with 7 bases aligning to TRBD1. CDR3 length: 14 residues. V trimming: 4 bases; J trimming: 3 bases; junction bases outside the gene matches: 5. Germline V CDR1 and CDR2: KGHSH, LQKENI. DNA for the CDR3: TGTGCCAGCTCACAAACGACAGGGCACACTGAAGCTTTCTTT. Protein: CASSQTTGHTEAFF.

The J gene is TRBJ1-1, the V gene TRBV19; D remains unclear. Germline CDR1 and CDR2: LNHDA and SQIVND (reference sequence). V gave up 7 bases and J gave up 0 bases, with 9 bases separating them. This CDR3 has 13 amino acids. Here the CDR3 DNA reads TGTGCCAGTACCTTTAATCTGAACACTGAAGCTTTCTTT. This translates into CASTFNLNTEAFF.

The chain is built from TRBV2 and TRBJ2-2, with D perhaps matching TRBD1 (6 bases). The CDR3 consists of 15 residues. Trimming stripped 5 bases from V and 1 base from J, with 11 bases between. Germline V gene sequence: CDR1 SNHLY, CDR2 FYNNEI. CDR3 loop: CASSPRGGNTGELFF. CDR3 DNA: TGTGCCAGCAGTCCCCGAGGGGGGAACACCGGGGAGCTGTTTTTT.

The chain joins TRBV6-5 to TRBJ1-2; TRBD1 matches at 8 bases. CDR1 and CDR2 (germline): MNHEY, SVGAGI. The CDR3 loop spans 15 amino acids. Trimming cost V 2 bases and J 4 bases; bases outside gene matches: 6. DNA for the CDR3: TGTGCCAGCAGTTACCCGCAGGGGGCTGGCTATGGCTACACCTTC. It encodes CASSYPQGAGYGYTF.

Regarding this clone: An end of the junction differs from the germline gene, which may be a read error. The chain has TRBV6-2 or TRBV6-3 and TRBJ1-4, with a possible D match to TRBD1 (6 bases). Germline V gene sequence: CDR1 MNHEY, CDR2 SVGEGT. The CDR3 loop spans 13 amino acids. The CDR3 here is CASSYSGGRGLFF. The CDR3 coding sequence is TGTGCCAGCAGCTACTCTGGGGGGCGAGGGCTGTTTTTT.

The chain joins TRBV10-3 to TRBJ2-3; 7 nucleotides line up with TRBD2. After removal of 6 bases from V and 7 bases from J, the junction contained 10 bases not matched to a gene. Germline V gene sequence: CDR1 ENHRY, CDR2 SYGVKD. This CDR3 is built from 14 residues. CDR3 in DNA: TGTGCCATCAGGCCGAGCGGGGACGTCAATACGCAGTATTTT. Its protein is CAIRPSGDVNTQYF.

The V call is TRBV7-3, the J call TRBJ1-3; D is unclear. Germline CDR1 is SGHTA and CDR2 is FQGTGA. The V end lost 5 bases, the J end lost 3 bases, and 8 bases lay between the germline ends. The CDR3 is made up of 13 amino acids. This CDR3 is CASSIGGGNTIYF. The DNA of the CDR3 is TGTGCCAGCAGCATTGGCGGTGGAAACACCATATATTTT.

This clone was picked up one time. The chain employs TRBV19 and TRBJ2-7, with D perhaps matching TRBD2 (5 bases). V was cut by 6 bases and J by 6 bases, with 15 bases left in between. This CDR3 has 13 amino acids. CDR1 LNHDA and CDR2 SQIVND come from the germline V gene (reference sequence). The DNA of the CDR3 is TGTGCCAGTAGCACTCATAGCGCGGTCGAGCAGTACTTC. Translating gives CASSTHSAVEQYF.

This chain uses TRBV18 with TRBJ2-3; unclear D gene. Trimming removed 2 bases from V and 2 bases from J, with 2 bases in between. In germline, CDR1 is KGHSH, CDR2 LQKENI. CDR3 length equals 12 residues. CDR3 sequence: CASSPNTDTQYF. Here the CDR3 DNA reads TGTGCCAGCTCACCAAACACAGATACGCAGTATTTT.

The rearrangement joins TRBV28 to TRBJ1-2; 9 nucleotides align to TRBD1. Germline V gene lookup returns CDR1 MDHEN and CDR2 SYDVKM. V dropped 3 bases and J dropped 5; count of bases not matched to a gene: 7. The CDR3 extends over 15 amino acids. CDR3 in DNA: TGTGCCAGCAGTTTCGGACAGGGGCTCTCTTATGGCTACACCTTC. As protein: CASSFGQGLSYGYTF.

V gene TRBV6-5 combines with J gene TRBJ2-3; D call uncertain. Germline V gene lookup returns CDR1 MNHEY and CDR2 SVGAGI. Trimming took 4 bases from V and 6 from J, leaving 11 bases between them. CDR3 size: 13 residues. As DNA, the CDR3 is TGTGCCAGCAGTTCCCGGGCCGGGGATACGCAGTATTTT. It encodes CASSSRAGDTQYF.